This T cell receptor (beta chain) was obtained from a study of blood T cell repertoires in COVID-19. Measured with immunoSEQ multiplex PCR; TCRdb has only the in-frame clones, and not every one. The data hold approximately 280,000 clones, with approximately 78% observed a single time. This CDR3 has 15 amino acids. Germline V gives CDR1 MNHEY, CDR2 SMNVEV (reference sequence). The germline V and J ends were trimmed by 1 base and 0 bases, with 10 bases remaining between them. The sequencing input was PBMCs or T cells enriched from blood (not recorded which). J is TRBJ2-7 and V is TRBV27, with D unclear. This receptor was identified in a man aged 40-49 years who had been exposed to COVID-19. This chain's CDR3 is CASSLLADNSYEQYF. Here the CDR3 DNA reads TGTGCCAGCAGTTTATTGGCTGACAACTCCTACGAGCAGTACTTC.